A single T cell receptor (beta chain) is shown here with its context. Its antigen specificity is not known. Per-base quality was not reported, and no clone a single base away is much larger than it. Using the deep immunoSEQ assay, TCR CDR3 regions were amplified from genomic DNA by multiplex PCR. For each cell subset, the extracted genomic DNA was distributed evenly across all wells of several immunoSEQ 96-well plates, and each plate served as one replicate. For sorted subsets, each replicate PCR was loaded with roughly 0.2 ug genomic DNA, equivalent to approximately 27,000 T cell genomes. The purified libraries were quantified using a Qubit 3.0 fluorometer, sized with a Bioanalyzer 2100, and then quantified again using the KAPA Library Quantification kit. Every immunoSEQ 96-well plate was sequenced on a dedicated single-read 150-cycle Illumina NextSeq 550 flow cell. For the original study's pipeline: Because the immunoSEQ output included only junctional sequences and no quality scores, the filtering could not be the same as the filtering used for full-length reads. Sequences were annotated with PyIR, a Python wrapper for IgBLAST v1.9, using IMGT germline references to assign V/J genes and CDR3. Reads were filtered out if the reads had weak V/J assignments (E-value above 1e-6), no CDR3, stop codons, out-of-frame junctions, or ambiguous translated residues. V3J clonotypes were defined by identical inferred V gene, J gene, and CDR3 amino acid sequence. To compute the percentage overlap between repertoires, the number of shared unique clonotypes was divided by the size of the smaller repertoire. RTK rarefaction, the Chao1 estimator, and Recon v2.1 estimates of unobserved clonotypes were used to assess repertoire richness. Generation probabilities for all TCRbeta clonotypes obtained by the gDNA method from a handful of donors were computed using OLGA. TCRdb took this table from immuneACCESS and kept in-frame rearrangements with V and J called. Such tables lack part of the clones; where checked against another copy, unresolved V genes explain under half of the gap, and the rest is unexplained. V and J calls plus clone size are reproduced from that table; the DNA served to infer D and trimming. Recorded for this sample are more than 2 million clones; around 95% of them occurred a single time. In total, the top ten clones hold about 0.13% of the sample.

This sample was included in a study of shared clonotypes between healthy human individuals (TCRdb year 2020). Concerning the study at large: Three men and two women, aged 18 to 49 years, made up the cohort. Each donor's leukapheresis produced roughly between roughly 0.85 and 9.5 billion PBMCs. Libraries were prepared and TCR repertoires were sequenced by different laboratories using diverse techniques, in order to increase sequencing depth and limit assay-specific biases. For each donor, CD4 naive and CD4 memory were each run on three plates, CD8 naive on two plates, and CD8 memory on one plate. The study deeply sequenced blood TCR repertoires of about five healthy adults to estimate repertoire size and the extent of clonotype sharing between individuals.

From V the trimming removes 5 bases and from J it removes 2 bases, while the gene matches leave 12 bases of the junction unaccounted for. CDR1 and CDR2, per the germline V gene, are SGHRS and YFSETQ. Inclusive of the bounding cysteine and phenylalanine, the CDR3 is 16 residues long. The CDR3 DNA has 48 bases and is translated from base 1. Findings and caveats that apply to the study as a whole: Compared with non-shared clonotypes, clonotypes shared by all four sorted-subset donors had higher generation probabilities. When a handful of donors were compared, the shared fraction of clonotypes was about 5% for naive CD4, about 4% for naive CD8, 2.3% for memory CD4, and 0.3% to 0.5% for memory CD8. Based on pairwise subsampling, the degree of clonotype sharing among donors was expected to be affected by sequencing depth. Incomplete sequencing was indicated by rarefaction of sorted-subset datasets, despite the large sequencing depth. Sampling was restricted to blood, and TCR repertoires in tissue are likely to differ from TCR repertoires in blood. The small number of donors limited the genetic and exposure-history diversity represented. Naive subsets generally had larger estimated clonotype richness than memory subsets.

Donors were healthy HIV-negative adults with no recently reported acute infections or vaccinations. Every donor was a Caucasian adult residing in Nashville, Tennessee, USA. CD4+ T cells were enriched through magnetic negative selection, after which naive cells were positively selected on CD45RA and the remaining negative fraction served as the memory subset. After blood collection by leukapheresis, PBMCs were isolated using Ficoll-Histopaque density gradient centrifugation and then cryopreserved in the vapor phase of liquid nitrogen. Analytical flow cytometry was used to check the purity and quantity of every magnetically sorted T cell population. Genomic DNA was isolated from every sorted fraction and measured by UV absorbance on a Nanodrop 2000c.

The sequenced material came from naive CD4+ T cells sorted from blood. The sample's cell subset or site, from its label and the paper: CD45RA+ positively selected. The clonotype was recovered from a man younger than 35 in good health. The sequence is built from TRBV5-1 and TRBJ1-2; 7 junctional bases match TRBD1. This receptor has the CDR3 CASRASTGVGNYGYTF. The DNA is TGCGCCAGCAGAGCGAGTACAGGGGTAGGGAACTATGGCTACACCTTC.